The rows below give T cell receptor beta chains drawn from one sample of a study of CD8+ T cells in alopecia areata. Here immunoSEQ multiplex PCR was the method, and the copy in TCRdb shows in-frame clones only, minus some. The table lists around 170,000 clones, approximately 50% of them singletons. The material was CD8+ T cells sorted from blood, obtained between weeks 51 and 54, from a patient treated with tofacitinib. These receptors originate from a human donor with alopecia areata. Both conserved end residues are part of each CDR3. A D gene is named only where the DNA matches it firmly. Expanded clones are given a class, and other clones once, few, many or no size at all.

abundance,d_gene,j_gene,v_gene,len,CDR3aa,CDR3nt
few,TRBD2,TRBJ2-7,TRBV4-1,15,CASSQDSSGAYEQYF,TGCGCCAGCAGCCAAGATTCTAGCGGGGCCTACGAGCAGTACTTC
NA,NA,TRBJ2-5,TRBV7-9,15,CASSLNRREWETQYF,TGTGCCAGCAGCTTGAATCGCAGGGAATGGGAGACCCAGTACTTC
NA,NA,TRBJ1-1,TRBV27,13,CASSTRDTWGAFF,TGTGCCAGCAGCACACGGGACACCTGGGGAGCTTTCTTT
NA,NA,TRBJ2-1,TRBV4-2,15,CASSQDEAAYNEQFF,TGTGCCAGCAGCCAAGATGAGGCGGCCTACAATGAGCAGTTCTTC
NA,NA,TRBJ2-5,TRBV4-3,18,CASSQDLRQGTSQETQYF,TGCGCCAGCAGCCAAGATCTCAGGCAGGGGACCTCCCAAGAGACCCAGTACTTC
NA,TRBD2,TRBJ2-5,TRBV5-1,15,CASRNPSGGIGTQYF,TGCGCCAGCAGGAATCCTAGCGGGGGGATCGGGACCCAGTACTTC
few,NA,TRBJ2-7,TRBV7-9,13,CASSLKFGGEQYF,TGTGCCAGCAGCTTAAAATTCGGAGGCGAGCAGTACTTC
NA,NA,TRBJ2-3,TRBV27,13,CASSWDRTDTQYF,TGTGCCAGCAGTTGGGACCGCACAGATACGCAGTATTTT
NA,NA,TRBJ1-5,TRBV4-1,15,CASSVRGVGNQPQHF,TGCGCCAGCAGCGTTCGAGGGGTCGGCAATCAGCCCCAGCATTTT
NA,NA,TRBJ2-7,TRBV9,15,CASSQFGGTNYEQYF,TGTGCCAGCAGCCAATTCGGGGGGACAAACTACGAGCAGTACTTC
NA,NA,TRBJ2-7,TRBV4-3,15,CASSQEGVPSYEQYF,TGCGCCAGCAGCCAGGAAGGGGTCCCCTCCTACGAGCAGTACTTC
NA,TRBD2,TRBJ2-7,TRBV4-3,16,CASSQELAGGTYEQYF,TGCGCCAGCAGCCAAGAACTAGCGGGGGGCACCTACGAGCAGTACTTC
NA,NA,TRBJ1-2,TRBV7-9,13,CASSREGGGGYTF,TGTGCCAGCAGCCGAGAGGGAGGAGGGGGCTACACCTTC
NA,NA,TRBJ2-3,TRBV2,14,CASSPDGGTDTQYF,TGTGCCAGCAGTCCCGACGGGGGCACAGATACGCAGTATTTT
few,TRBD2,TRBJ2-7,TRBV29-1,14,CSVLTSGSSYEQYF,TGCAGCGTTCTGACTAGCGGAAGCTCCTACGAGCAGTACTTC
few,NA,TRBJ2-3,TRBV13,17,CASSLGRGWANTDTQYF,TGTGCCAGCAGCTTAGGCCGTGGTTGGGCAAACACAGATACGCAGTATTTT